Listed below are T cell receptor beta chains from one sample, sequenced in a study of blood T cell repertoires in COVID-19. The table came from immunoSEQ multiplex PCR; TCRdb's copy has only in-frame clones and leaves some out. This sample has about 100,000 clones, with about 84% found just once. The sample taken for sequencing was peripheral blood. The receptors here all came from a human donor in a cohort sampled during active COVID-19. Both conserved end residues are part of each CDR3. The order of the fields is D gene, clone size, V gene, J gene, CDR3 protein, CDR3 DNA. A D gene is named only where the DNA matches it firmly. Some rows mark clone size as missing; the rest say once, few, many or name a class of expanded clone.

D: NA
size: NA
V: TRBV29-1
J: TRBJ2-7
CDR3: CSVAGQTYEQYF
DNA: TGCAGCGTTGCCGGACAGACCTACGAGCAGTACTTC

D: NA
size: NA
V: TRBV7-8
J: TRBJ1-2
CDR3: CASSLTGIKRDF
DNA: TGTGCCAGCAGCCTAACAGGGATTAAGAGGGACTTC

D: NA
size: NA
V: TRBV12-3/TRBV12-4
J: TRBJ1-2
CDR3: CASSLEGYGYTF
DNA: TGTGCCAGCAGTTTGGAGGGCTATGGCTACACCTTC

D: NA
size: once
V: TRBV19
J: TRBJ2-2
CDR3: CASSMSGTGELFF
DNA: TGTGCCAGTAGTATGTCGGGGACCGGGGAGCTGTTTTTT

D: NA
size: NA
V: TRBV6-5
J: TRBJ1-1
CDR3: CASREGSDPEAFF
DNA: TGTGCCAGCAGGGAGGGTTCGGACCCCGAAGCTTTCTTT

D: NA
size: NA
V: TRBV6-5
J: TRBJ1-4
CDR3: CASSCGQIATNEKLFF
DNA: TGTGCCAGCAGTTGTGGACAGATTGCAACTAATGAAAAACTGTTTTTT

D: NA
size: NA
V: TRBV7-8
J: TRBJ2-7
CDR3: CASSLTRGSSYEQYF
DNA: TGTGCCAGCAGCTTAACCCGCGGAAGCTCCTACGAGCAGTACTTC

D: TRBD2
size: NA
V: TRBV28
J: TRBJ2-1
CDR3: CASRSPTSVGNEQFF
DNA: TGTGCCAGCAGATCCCCGACTAGCGTCGGCAATGAGCAGTTCTTC

D: TRBD1
size: NA
V: TRBV10-2
J: TRBJ1-6
CDR3: CASSTRGTGGESPLHF
DNA: TGCGCCAGCAGCACAAGAGGGACAGGGGGGGAATCACCCCTCCACTTT

D: NA
size: few
V: TRBV7-2
J: TRBJ2-7
CDR3: CASSRQGLYEQYF
DNA: TGTGCCAGCAGCCGACAGGGACTCTACGAGCAGTACTTC

D: NA
size: few
V: TRBV2
J: TRBJ1-1
CDR3: CASSVQNTEAFF
DNA: TGTGCCAGCAGTGTTCAGAACACTGAAGCTTTCTTT

D: NA
size: NA
V: TRBV12-3/TRBV12-4
J: TRBJ1-5
CDR3: CASSSFSGQPQHF
DNA: TGTGCCAGCAGCTCCTTTTCGGGACAGCCCCAGCATTTT

D: TRBD2
size: NA
V: TRBV29-1
J: TRBJ2-7
CDR3: CSVGERGGTYEQYF
DNA: TGCAGCGTCGGGGAGCGGGGGGGCACCTACGAGCAGTACTTC

D: TRBD1
size: few
V: TRBV19
J: TRBJ1-5
CDR3: CASSPGTANQPQHF
DNA: TGTGCCAGTAGTCCAGGGACAGCGAATCAGCCCCAGCATTTT

D: NA
size: NA
V: TRBV11-3
J: TRBJ2-7
CDR3: CASIPLGGGEQYF
DNA: TGTGCCAGCATCCCACTAGGAGGCGGGGAGCAGTACTTC

D: TRBD2
size: NA
V: TRBV27
J: TRBJ2-7
CDR3: CASSYGGDPGEQYF
DNA: TGTGCCAGCAGTTATGGGGGGGACCCGGGGGAGCAGTACTTC

D: NA
size: once
V: TRBV6-5
J: TRBJ2-5
CDR3: CASSPRVSLQETQYF
DNA: TGTGCCAGCAGTCCTCGGGTTAGCCTCCAAGAGACCCAGTACTTC

D: NA
size: few
V: TRBV6-6
J: TRBJ1-1
CDR3: CASSYPEGAVKAFF
DNA: TGTGCCAGCAGTTACCCAGAAGGAGCGGTGAAAGCTTTCTTT

D: TRBD2
size: NA
V: TRBV30
J: TRBJ2-3
CDR3: CACRVSGSGTDTQYF
DNA: TGTGCCTGTAGAGTGAGCGGGAGTGGCACAGATACGCAGTATTTT

D: NA
size: NA
V: TRBV12-3/TRBV12-4
J: TRBJ2-5
CDR3: CASSRFGVATQYF
DNA: TGTGCCAGCAGCCGCTTCGGGGTTGCGACCCAGTACTTC

D: NA
size: NA
V: TRBV4-3
J: TRBJ2-2
CDR3: CASSQRLVLRDTGELFF
DNA: TGCGCCAGCAGCCAGAGACTAGTCCTCCGGGACACCGGGGAGCTGTTTTTT

D: NA
size: NA
V: TRBV19
J: TRBJ2-7
CDR3: CASSPGGGQAYEQYF
DNA: TGTGCCAGTAGCCCCGGTGGTGGTCAGGCCTACGAGCAGTACTTC

D: NA
size: NA
V: TRBV5-1
J: TRBJ1-2
CDR3: CASSLLVYRGYTF
DNA: TGCGCCAGCAGCTTGTTGGTCTACCGGGGCTACACCTTC

D: NA
size: NA
V: TRBV30
J: TRBJ1-3
CDR3: CAWNTGNTIYF
DNA: TGTGCCTGGAACACCGGAAACACCATATATTTT